Reported below is one T cell receptor beta chain. This specimen belongs to a study of blood T cells in healthy people across ages. V lost 6 bases, J lost 4 bases, and 10 bases lay in between. This CDR3 comprises 13 residues. The germline V gene encodes CDR1 SGHVS and CDR2 FNYEAQ. Sample-barcoded 5' priming and a J-beta primer mix drove a second PCR of roughly 7 to 11 cycles. A single record per CDR3 protein comes from TCRdb applying MiXCR to the 5' RACE reads. The table lists more than 800,000 distinct CDR3 sequences, less than 35% of them singletons, with 15% to 20% in the top ten. Material: blood. This TCR came from an elderly woman in good health. The rearrangement links TRBV7-6 to TRBJ2-1; no clear D. CDR3 in amino acids: CASRLDGYNEQFF. DNA of the CDR3: TGTGCCAGCAGGCTTGACGGATACAATGAGCAGTTCTTC.